This T cell receptor (beta chain) comes out of a study of beta chain features in type 1 diabetes. Study in general: Taken together, all samples contributed some 98 million examined sorted cells.

This clone occurred a few times. Its antigen is not known. Whole-study results and caveats: Within patients, naive, central memory and Treg TCRB repertoires seemed more similar than within healthy donors. Moderate yet significant TCRB CDR3 shortening was seen in Type 1 diabetes patients in all four CD4+ subsets.

What was sequenced were expressed TCRB transcripts, since all of the isolated RNA had been reverse transcribed. Each sample of naive, central memory or regulatory T cells had, on average, approximately 4 million reads. The repertoire was sequenced with immunoSEQ multiplex PCR; TCRdb's copy has only in-frame clones and lacks some. Among 150,000 or so clones listed, 7% to 10% were seen once. Trimming left V 2 bases short and J 5 bases short, with 13 bases between. This CDR3 has 15 amino acids. Per the germline V gene, CDR1 is SGHNT and CDR2 is YYREEE (reference sequence). The clonotype originates from a woman aged 18-29 years in good health. The V gene is TRBV5-4, the J gene TRBJ1-4; weak D call: TRBD1 (5 bases). The source material was central memory CD4+ T cells from blood. CDR3 in DNA: TGTGCCAGCAGCTTTTCCGGGGGTTCAAATGAAAAACTGTTTTTT. This gives the protein CASSFSGGSNEKLFF.